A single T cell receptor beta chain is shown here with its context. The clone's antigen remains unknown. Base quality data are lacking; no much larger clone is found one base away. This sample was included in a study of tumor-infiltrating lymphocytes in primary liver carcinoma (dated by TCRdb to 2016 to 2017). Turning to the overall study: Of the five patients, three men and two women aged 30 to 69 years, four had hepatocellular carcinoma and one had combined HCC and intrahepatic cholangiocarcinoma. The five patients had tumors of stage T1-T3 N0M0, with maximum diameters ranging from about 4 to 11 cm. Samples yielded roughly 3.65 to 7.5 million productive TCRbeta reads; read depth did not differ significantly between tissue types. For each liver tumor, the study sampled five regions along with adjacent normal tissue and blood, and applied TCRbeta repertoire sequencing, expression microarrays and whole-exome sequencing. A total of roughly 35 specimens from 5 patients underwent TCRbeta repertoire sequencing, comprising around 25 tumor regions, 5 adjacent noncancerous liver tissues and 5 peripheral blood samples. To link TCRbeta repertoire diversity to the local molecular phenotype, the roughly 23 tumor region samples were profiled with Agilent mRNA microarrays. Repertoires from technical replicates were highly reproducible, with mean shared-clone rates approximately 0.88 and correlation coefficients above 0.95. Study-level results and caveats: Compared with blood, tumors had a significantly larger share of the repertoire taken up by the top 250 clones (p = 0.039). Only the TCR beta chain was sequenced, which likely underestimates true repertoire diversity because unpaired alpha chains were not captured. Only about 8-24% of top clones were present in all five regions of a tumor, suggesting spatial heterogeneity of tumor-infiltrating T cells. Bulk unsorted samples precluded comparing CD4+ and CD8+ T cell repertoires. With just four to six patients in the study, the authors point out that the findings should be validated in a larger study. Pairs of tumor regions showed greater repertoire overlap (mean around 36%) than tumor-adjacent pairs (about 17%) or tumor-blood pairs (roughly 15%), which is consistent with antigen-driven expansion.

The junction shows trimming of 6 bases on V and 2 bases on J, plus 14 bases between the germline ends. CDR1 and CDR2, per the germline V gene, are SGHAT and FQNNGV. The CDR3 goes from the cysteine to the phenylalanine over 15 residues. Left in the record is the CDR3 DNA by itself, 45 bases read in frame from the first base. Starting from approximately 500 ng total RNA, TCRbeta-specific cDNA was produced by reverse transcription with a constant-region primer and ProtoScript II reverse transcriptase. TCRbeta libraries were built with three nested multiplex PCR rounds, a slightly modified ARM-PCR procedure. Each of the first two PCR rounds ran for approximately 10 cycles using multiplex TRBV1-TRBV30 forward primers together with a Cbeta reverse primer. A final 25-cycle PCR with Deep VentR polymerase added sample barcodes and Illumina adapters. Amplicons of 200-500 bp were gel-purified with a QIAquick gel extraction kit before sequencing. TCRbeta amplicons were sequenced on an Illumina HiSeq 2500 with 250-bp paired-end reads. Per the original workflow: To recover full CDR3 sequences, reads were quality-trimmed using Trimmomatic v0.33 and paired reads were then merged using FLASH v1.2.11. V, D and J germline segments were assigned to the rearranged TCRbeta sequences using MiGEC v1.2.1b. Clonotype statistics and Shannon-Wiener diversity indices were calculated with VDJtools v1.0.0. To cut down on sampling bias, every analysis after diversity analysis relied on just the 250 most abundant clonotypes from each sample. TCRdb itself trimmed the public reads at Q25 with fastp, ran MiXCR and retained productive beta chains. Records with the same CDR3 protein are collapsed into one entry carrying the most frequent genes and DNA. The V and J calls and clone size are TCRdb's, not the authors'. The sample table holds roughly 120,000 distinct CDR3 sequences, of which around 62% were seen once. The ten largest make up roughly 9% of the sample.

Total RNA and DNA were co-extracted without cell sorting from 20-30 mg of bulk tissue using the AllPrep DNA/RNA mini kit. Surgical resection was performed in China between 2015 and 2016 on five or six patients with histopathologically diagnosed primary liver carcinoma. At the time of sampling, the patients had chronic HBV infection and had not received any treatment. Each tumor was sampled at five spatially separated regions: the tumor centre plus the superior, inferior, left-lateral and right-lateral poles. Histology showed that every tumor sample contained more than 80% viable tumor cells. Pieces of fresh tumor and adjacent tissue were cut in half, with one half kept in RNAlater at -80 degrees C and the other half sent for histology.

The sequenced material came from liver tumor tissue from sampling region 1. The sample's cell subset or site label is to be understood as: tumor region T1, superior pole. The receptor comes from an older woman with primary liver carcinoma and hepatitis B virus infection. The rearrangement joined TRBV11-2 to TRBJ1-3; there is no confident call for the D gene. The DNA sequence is TGTGCCAGCAGTTACGATGGGGAACCTGGAAACACCATATATTTT. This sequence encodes CASSYDGEPGNTIYF.